This TCR beta chain was sequenced in a study of T cells in Graves' hyperthyroidism and ophthalmopathy (dated by TCRdb to the late 2010s). Broadly, across the study: TCR V-J signatures able to tell the groups apart were searched for in a discovery cohort of more than 90 patients, of whom approximately 40 had Graves' ophthalmopathy and about 60 had stable Graves' hyperthyroidism. Prospective prediction of ophthalmopathy was tested in an independent validation cohort consisting of about 19 hyperthyroidism patients and some 17 patients who later progressed to ophthalmopathy. The roughly 99 discovery patients were divided at random into training and test sets in a 7:3 ratio. In more than 5 Graves' hyperthyroidism patients, the study also compared T-cell repertoires from thyroid tissue with T-cell repertoires from blood. Once sampling was done, hyperthyroidism patients were given methimazole at a starting dose of 30 mg daily, whereas ophthalmopathy patients were given high-dose intravenous methylprednisolone. TCR Vbeta CDR3 sequencing of 130 to 150 peripheral blood samples (approximately 44 ophthalmopathy, over 70 hyperthyroidism and approximately 17 progressor patients) is reported in the paper.

Stable Graves' hyperthyroidism was defined as the absence of progression to ophthalmopathy over 18 months of follow-up. Hyperthyroidism patients were newly diagnosed, had a disease duration of under 2 months, and were aged 18 to 65 years. Exclusion was applied to patients with uncontrolled infections, other autoimmune diseases, pregnancy or lactation. Diagnoses were established on the basis of clinical symptoms, serum thyroxine and TRAb, thyroid ultrasound, and orbital computed tomography. Total RNA was extracted using Trizol reagent, and RNA quality was assessed on an Agilent 2100 Bioanalyzer. Reading from cysteine to phenylalanine, the CDR3 counts 12 amino acids. Of the read, only the CDR3 DNA is kept; its 36 bases are in frame from base 1. V was cut back by 5 bases and J by 6 bases, leaving a gap of 13 bases between them. From a lookup of the germline V gene, CDR1 and CDR2 are SQVTM and ANQGSEA.

Study-wide conclusions, independent of this receptor: Sample size was not statistically predetermined, and blinding of investigators to group allocation was not performed. A 13 V-J signature model separated ophthalmopathy from stable hyperthyroidism, with 87.88% sensitivity and roughly 84% specificity in cross-validation and 80%/75% in testing. During validation, the model predicted progression to ophthalmopathy a median of around 6 months ahead of onset, with around 71% sensitivity and 72% to 80% specificity. Blood samples also contained most of the expanded thyroid clonotypes (frequency above 0.001), which suggests that blood repertoires may reflect thyroid immune responses.

This clonotype was counted many times. The antigen it recognizes is unknown. No clone much larger than this one lies a single base away; base qualities are absent. The TCR beta CDR3 regions were amplified from the RNA transcripts. For the first round of RT-PCR on the TCR CDR3, the HTBI primer set was used together with the Qiagen OneStep RT-PCR kit. The libraries were constructed in a second round of multiplex PCR and then size-selected and purified. Sequencing of the libraries was done on an Illumina HiSeq2000 using paired-end 100 bp reads. As for the original processing: Raw data were processed with SOAPnuke, discarding reads with adapters, uncalled bases, mean Phred below 15, or no exact constant-primer or identifier match. COPE v1.2.5 was used to merge the high-quality paired reads, and each unique nucleotide sequence was defined as a clonotype. MiTCR v1.1 was used to align clonotypes to the IMGT TRBV, TRBD and TRBJ reference segments. Only V-J combinations with frequency above 0.0001, covering approximately 99% of repertoires, were analysed. The TCS score was defined as the ratio of F50 (clonal expansion) to E x V (chaos), calculated using BLOSUM62-based TCRdist between CDR3 peptides within each V-J. Welch's t-statistics and random forest reduced fewer than 550 V-J features to 13, which were used in a naive Bayes classifier (R e1071). Thyroid-blood repertoire similarity was quantified with the Morisita-Horn index. In TCRdb, the public reads were trimmed at Q25 with fastp and aligned with MiXCR, with productive beta chains retained. Each entry is one CDR3 protein sequence, shown with its most common DNA and genes. These V and J calls rely on TCRdb rather than the paper's analysis. The sample yields almost 600,000 distinct CDR3 sequences; 46% were counted once. The top ten clones comprise about 8% of the sample.

The receptor comes from a woman aged 18-29 years with Graves' hyperthyroidism. This chain is built from TRBV29-1 and TRBJ1-1, with no confident D gene call. Sequenced sample: peripheral blood or thyroid tissue (not recorded which). The bases are TGCAGCGTTTTTGGGTCAGCTTCTGAAGCTTTCTTT. Its translation is CSVFGSASEAFF.